One and the same sample provided the 27 T cell receptor beta chains below, sequenced in a study of blood T cell repertoires in COVID-19. The table came from immunoSEQ multiplex PCR; TCRdb's copy has only in-frame clones and leaves some out. The table shows 100,000 to 150,000 clones, with roughly 83% occurring only once. Sequenced input: peripheral blood. These receptors were obtained from a man aged 40-55 years with active or convalescent COVID-19.

The chain recombines TRBV6-6 with TRBJ2-1, with 9 bases matching TRBD1. The CDR3 consists of 15 residues. The trim removed 6 bases at V and 5 bases at J, leaving 8 bases unmatched. Germline CDR1 reads MNHNY; CDR2 reads SVGAGI (reference sequence). In DNA form, the CDR3 reads TGTGCCAGCAGGGACCCGGGACAGGGCGACAATGAGCAGTTCTTC. Amino acids: CASRDPGQGDNEQFF.

The chain links TRBV10-2 to TRBJ1-3; 7 bases fit TRBD1. CDR3 length: 13 amino acids. The germline V gene has CDR1 WSHSY and CDR2 SAAADI. The ends lost 11 bases at V and 3 bases at J; junction bases unmatched: 7. The CDR3 protein is CASRTGGGNTIYF. DNA for the CDR3: TGCGCCTCACGGACAGGTGGTGGAAACACCATATATTTT.

The chain joins TRBV5-4 to TRBJ2-3; possibly TRBD1 for D (6 bases). V shed 4 bases and J shed 1 base, with 13 bases lying between them. CDR1 and CDR2 (germline): SGHNT, YYREEE (reference sequence). The CDR3 is 15 residues long. CDR3 sequence reads: CASSTRTDGTDTQYF. CDR3 coding DNA: TGTGCCAGCAGCACCCGGACAGACGGCACAGATACGCAGTATTTT.

This sequence joins TRBV7-6 and TRBJ2-5; 7 nucleotides agree with TRBD2. V gave up 0 bases and J gave up 7 bases; unmatched junction bases: 2. This CDR3 has 13 residues. Germline V gene data show CDR1 as SGHVS and CDR2 as FNYEAQ. Written as DNA, the CDR3 is TGTGCCAGCAGCTTAGCGGGGGAGGGGACCCAGTACTTC. Residues: CASSLAGEGTQYF.

J is TRBJ2-2 and V is TRBV2; 10 positions agree with TRBD2. Germline lookup yields CDR1 SNHLY and CDR2 FYNNEI. The CDR3 is 17 residues long. The V gene end was trimmed by 2 bases and the J gene end by 7 bases; junction bases not matched to a gene: 10. The CDR3 coding sequence is TGTGCCAGCAGTGAAACAGCCGGGACTAGCGTGGACGGGGAGCTGTTTTTT. Its protein product is CASSETAGTSVDGELFF.

The chain links TRBV30 to TRBJ1-5, with a tentative D call TRBD1 (5 bases). Per the germline V gene, CDR1 is GTSNPN and CDR2 is SVGIG (reference sequence). The CDR3 covers 14 residues. This CDR3 is CAASVRGVEQPQHF. Here the CDR3 DNA reads TGTGCGGCCTCTGTCCGGGGGGTAGAACAGCCCCAGCATTTT.

A single count supports this clone. The CDR3 DNA follows: TGCGCCAGCAGCAGTACGGGGGATCCCTCTAATTCACCCCTCCACTTT. It translates to CASSSTGDPSNSPLHF. The rearrangement joins TRBV5-1 to TRBJ1-6; D may be TRBD1 (5 bases). The CDR3 runs to 16 residues. The germline V and J ends were trimmed by 4 bases and 6 bases, with 17 bases remaining between them. The germline V gene encodes CDR1 SGHRS and CDR2 YFSETQ.

This clone has a handful of counts. The genes are TRBV29-1 and TRBJ1-2, with D possibly TRBD1 on 6 matching bases. The ends were cut back, 5 bases at V and 5 bases at J, with 18 bases in the middle. The CDR3 has 14 residues. CDR1 is SQVTM, CDR2 ANQGSEA, per germline. The CDR3 sequence: CSVFDRNDGYGYTF. DNA for the CDR3: TGCAGCGTTTTTGACAGGAACGATGGGTATGGCTACACCTTC.

This chain joins TRBV29-1 and TRBJ2-7, with 7 nucleotides matching TRBD1. In germline, CDR1 is SQVTM, CDR2 ANQGSEA. CDR3 length: 16 amino acids. V dropped 6 bases and J dropped 2; count of bases not matched to a gene: 16. CDR3 residues: CSVAETEGAGAYEQYF. CDR3 coding DNA: TGCAGCGTCGCCGAGACAGAGGGGGCAGGAGCCTACGAGCAGTACTTC.

This chain uses TRBV5-1 with TRBJ2-7, with a tentative D call TRBD2 (6 bases). The V and J ends lost 0 bases and 3 bases respectively, with 10 bases between them. The CDR3 covers 14 residues. Germline V lookup: CDR1 SGHRS, CDR2 YFSETQ. The CDR3 DNA is TGCGCCAGCAGCTTGGACCCGGGGGTCTACGAGCAGTACTTC. It yields the protein CASSLDPGVYEQYF.

J is TRBJ1-1 and V is TRBV5-5; 7 nucleotides match TRBD1. The ends lost 4 bases at V and 0 bases at J; junction bases unmatched: 6. Germline V CDR1 and CDR2: SGHKS, YYEKEE (reference sequence). This CDR3 contains 15 residues. As DNA, the CDR3 is TGTGCCAGCAGCGACCCCGGACAGGTGAACACTGAAGCTTTCTTT. This codes for CASSDPGQVNTEAFF.

The gene calls are TRBV15 and TRBJ2-5, with 8 bases that match TRBD1. The CDR3 sequence is 15 residues long. The germline V gene has CDR1 LNHNV and CDR2 YYDKDF (reference sequence). V trimming: 3 bases; J trimming: 5 bases; junction bases outside the gene matches: 8. The CDR3 DNA reads as TGTGCCACCAGCAGGGGGACAGGAAAAGGGGAGACCCAGTACTTC. This translates into CATSRGTGKGETQYF.

The chain uses TRBV7-9 and TRBJ1-1, with D possibly TRBD1 on 5 matching bases. The germline CDR1 and CDR2 sequences are SEHNR and FQNEAQ (reference sequence). CDR3 size: 13 residues. Trimming removed 6 bases at V and 1 base at J, with 9 bases between. CDR3 sequence: CASSPQGNTEAFF. The CDR3 DNA reads TGTGCCAGCAGTCCCCAGGGGAACACTGAAGCTTTCTTT.

The V gene is TRBV27, the J gene TRBJ1-5; 12 bases are shared with TRBD1. Germline values: CDR1 MNHEY, CDR2 SMNVEV (reference sequence). V lost 6 bases and J lost 9; bases outside the gene matches: 9. The CDR3 has 15 amino acids. The CDR3 DNA reads TGTGCCAGCAGCCCGGGACAGGGGGCCCAGGGGCCCCAGCATTTT. It translates to CASSPGQGAQGPQHF.

CDR3 bases: TGTGCCAGCAGCGTAGGTTCAGGGGGAACTGAAGCTTTCTTT. It codes for CASSVGSGGTEAFF. The gene calls are TRBV9 and TRBJ1-1; 7 bases line up with TRBD1. The V gene's germline CDR1 is SGDLS and CDR2 YYNGEE. V lost 0 bases, J lost 5 bases, and 4 bases stayed unmatched. The CDR3 totals 14 residues. The whole variable domain, filled in from reference TRBV9 and TRBJ1-1, reads DSGVTQTPKHLITATGQRVTLRCSPRSGDLSVYWYQQSLDQGLQFLIQYYNGEERAKGNILERFSAQQFPDLHSELNLSSLELGDSALYFCASSVGSGGTEAFFGQGTRLTVV.

V is TRBV5-1 and J is TRBJ2-7, with 10 bases that match TRBD1. V dropped 1 base and J dropped 2; count of bases not matched to a gene: 15. The CDR3 runs 19 residues. Germline assignment: CDR1 SGHRS and CDR2 YFSETQ. The CDR3, as DNA: TGCGCCAGCAGCTTGAGCCCGACAGGGGGCACCAGCCGTCCCTACGAGCAGTACTTC. It translates to CASSLSPTGGTSRPYEQYF.

This clone was detected ten times or more. The chain couples TRBV7-2 to TRBJ2-5; 7 nucleotides align to TRBD2. Germline loops: CDR1 SGHTA, CDR2 FQGNSA. This CDR3 is built from 16 residues. The V gene end was trimmed by 5 bases and the J gene end by 2 bases; junction bases not matched to a gene: 11. DNA for the CDR3: TGTGCCAGCAGCCTCATGGGATGGGGAGGGCAAGAGACCCAGTACTTC. Its protein is CASSLMGWGGQETQYF.

In regard to this clone: Different DNA sequences within this sample yield the same CDR3. The genes are TRBV12-3 or TRBV12-4 and TRBJ2-3, with D hard to call. CDR3 size: 10 residues. The V end was cut by 0 bases, the J end by 10 bases, with 2 bases between. The CDR3 DNA is TGTGCCAGCAGTTTAGCCGCGCAGTATTTT. Protein: CASSLAAQYF.

This clone was detected once. This chain uses TRBV11-2 with TRBJ2-3; weak D call: TRBD2 (5 bases). The CDR3 runs 14 residues. V lost 4 bases to trimming and J lost 4 bases, with 12 bases between them. The germline CDR1 and CDR2 sequences are SGHAT and FQNNGV. CDR3 nucleotides: TGTGCCAGCAGCTCCATCGGCGGGCCAGATACGCAGTATTTT. It is translated as CASSSIGGPDTQYF.

This clone turned up a few times. The chain uses TRBV3-1 (or the pseudogene TRBV3-2) and TRBJ2-1; 9 bases match TRBD2. V dropped 3 bases and J dropped 4; count of bases not matched to a gene: 4. The CDR3 spans 15 residues. Germline CDR1 LGHDT, CDR2 YNNKEL (reference sequence). In DNA, the CDR3 is TGTGCCAGCAGCCAGAACAGCGGGGGGTACAATGAGCAGTTCTTC. Its protein product is CASSQNSGGYNEQFF.

The V call is TRBV11-2, the J call TRBJ2-7; the D gene is possibly TRBD1 (5 bases). The CDR3 runs to 17 residues. The V gene lost 1 base and the J gene lost 1 base, with 17 bases spanning the gap. CDR1 is SGHAT, CDR2 FQNNGV, per germline. The CDR3: CASSLGVGVLLSYEQYF. The CDR3 DNA reads as TGTGCCAGCAGCTTAGGGGTAGGGGTCTTATTATCCTACGAGCAGTACTTC.

The table lists this clone with a count of one. The chain uses TRBV19 and TRBJ1-3; D gene uncertain. V shed 5 bases and J shed 8 bases, with 19 bases lying between them. Germline loops: CDR1 LNHDA, CDR2 SQIVND (reference sequence). The CDR3 is 15 amino acids. The CDR3 loop is CASSPGGVFLDTIYF. The CDR3 DNA reads as TGTGCCAGTAGTCCTGGCGGAGTTTTTCTGGACACCATATATTTT.

This clone was counted a few times. The chain has TRBV7-6 and TRBJ1-2; D perhaps matches TRBD1 (5 bases). The length of the CDR3 is 15 residues. The germline V gene encodes CDR1 SGHVS and CDR2 FNYEAQ. V shed 9 bases and J shed 4 bases, with 21 bases lying between them. The CDR3 sequence: CASSRGDFTGYGYTF. CDR3 DNA sequence: TGTGCCAGTTCGCGGGGGGATTTCACGGGCTATGGCTACACCTTC.

CDR3 loop: CASDRGNTGELFF. The CDR3, as DNA: TGCGCCAGCGACAGGGGCAACACCGGGGAGCTGTTTTTT. This sequence joins TRBV10-1 and TRBJ2-2; the match to TRBD1 covers 8 bases. V lost 8 bases to trimming and J lost 2 bases; unmatched junction nucleotides: 1. The CDR3 totals 13 residues. Germline CDR1 WNHNN, CDR2 SYGVQD (reference sequence).

V usage is TRBV15 and J usage is TRBJ1-1; 8 bases agree with TRBD1. Trimming took 1 base from V and 2 from J; bases not matched to a gene: 6. Germline V gene data show CDR1 as LNHNV and CDR2 as YYDKDF (reference sequence). This CDR3 has 16 residues. This CDR3 is CATSRARDRRNTEAFF. In DNA form, the CDR3 reads TGTGCCACCAGCAGAGCTCGGGACAGGCGCAACACTGAAGCTTTCTTT.

The rearrangement joins TRBV28 to TRBJ1-2; 7 bases align to TRBD1. The V and J ends lost 6 bases and 3 bases, in that order; junction bases with no gene match: 7. The CDR3 sequence is 14 residues long. Germline CDR1 MDHEN, CDR2 SYDVKM. CDR3 in DNA: TGTGCCAGCAGCAATAGCGGGACAGACTATGGCTACACCTTC. Translated, it gives CASSNSGTDYGYTF.

The chain combines TRBV28 with TRBJ2-1; 7 bases match TRBD1. The CDR3 has 15 residues. The J segment lost 8 bases and the V segment lost 7 bases, leaving 14 bases of the junction unmatched. Germline V CDR1 and CDR2: MDHEN, SYDVKM. CDR3 protein: CASTMTQGDAYEQFF. As DNA, the CDR3 is TGTGCCAGCACCATGACCCAGGGGGATGCCTATGAGCAGTTCTTC.